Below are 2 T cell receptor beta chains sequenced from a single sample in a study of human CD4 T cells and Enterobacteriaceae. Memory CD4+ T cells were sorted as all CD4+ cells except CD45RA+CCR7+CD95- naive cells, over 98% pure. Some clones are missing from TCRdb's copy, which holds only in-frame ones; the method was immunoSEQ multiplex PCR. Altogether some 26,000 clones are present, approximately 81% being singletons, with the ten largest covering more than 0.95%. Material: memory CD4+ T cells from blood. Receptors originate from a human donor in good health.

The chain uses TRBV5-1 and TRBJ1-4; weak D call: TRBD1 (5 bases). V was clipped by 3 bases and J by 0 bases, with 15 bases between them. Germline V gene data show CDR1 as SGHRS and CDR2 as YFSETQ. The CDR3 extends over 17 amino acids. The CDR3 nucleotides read TGCGCCAGCAGCTGGAGGGACGGCCGCTCAACTAATGAAAAACTGTTTTTT. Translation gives CASSWRDGRSTNEKLFF. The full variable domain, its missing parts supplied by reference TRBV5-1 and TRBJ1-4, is KAGVTQTPRYLIKTRGQQVTLSCSPISGHRSVSWYQQTPGQGLQFLFEYFSETQRNKGNFPGRFSGRQFSNSRSEMNVSTLELGDSALYLCASSWRDGRSTNEKLFFGSGTQLSVL.

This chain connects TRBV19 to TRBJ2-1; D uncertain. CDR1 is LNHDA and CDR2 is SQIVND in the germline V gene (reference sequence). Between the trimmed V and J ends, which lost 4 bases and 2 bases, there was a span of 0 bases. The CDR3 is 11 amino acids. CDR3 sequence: CASSTYNEQFF. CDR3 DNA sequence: TGTGCCAGTAGTACCTACAATGAGCAGTTCTTC.